This TCR beta chain was obtained from a study of radiation and T cells in renal cell carcinoma. Repertoires were generated with immunoSEQ multiplex PCR, while TCRdb's copy carries only in-frame clones and drops some. The data hold about 15,000 clones, with 55% to 70% observed a single time. This clone came up a few times. There are 13 residues in the CDR3. Trimming cost V 3 bases and J 7 bases, with 13 bases left between them. The germline gives CDR1 SGHRS, CDR2 YFSETQ. Treatment denoted: 15 Gy SBRT to primary tumor, nephrectomy 4 weeks later. The chain has TRBV5-1 and TRBJ1-2, with D unresolved. Sequencing was performed on tumor tissue, taken from a patient whose treatment included radiotherapy and nephrectomy. The source is a woman in her 70s with renal cell carcinoma. CDR3 in DNA: TGCGCCAGCAGCTCCGACCTTTGGGGTGGCTACACCTTC. Protein sequence: CASSSDLWGGYTF.